This T cell receptor beta chain was found in a study of CD8 T cells in ankylosing spondylitis. Researchers built TCR beta libraries using quantitative 5'-RACE with molecular barcodes. Using its own MiXCR run on the 5' RACE reads, TCRdb lists one record per CDR3 protein. The sample lists approximately 540,000 distinct CDR3 sequences; over 9.5% were seen once. The CDR3 covers 15 residues. The germline gives CDR1 DFQATT, CDR2 SNEGSKA (reference sequence). After removal of 3 bases from V and 0 bases from J, the junction contained 2 bases not matched to a gene. Study-wide results and caveats: A TCR beta motif of several highly homologous variants seemed to mark ankylosing spondylitis blood. The disease-linked clones had a CD8+ phenotype and low blood frequencies. Enrichment of disease-linked clones was reportedly significant in matched ankylosing spondylitis synovial fluid.

On this clonotype: Its antigen remains unknown.

The V call is TRBV20-1, the J call TRBJ2-5; TRBD2 aligns across 12 bases. Sequences were obtained from blood, either unsorted or a sorted T cell fraction (not recorded which). The receptor's source is a male donor with ankylosing spondylitis. The CDR3 coding sequence is TGCAGTGCTAGTGGACTAGCGGGATACCAAGAGACCCAGTACTTC. It encodes CSASGLAGYQETQYF.